This passage covers 23 T cell receptor beta chains from one sample sequenced in a study of OX40 agonist ivuxolimab in advanced cancers. The repertoire was sequenced with immunoSEQ multiplex PCR; TCRdb's copy has only in-frame clones and lacks some. The data hold approximately 61,000 clones, with approximately 90% observed a single time. The sequenced sample was CD4+ or CD8+ T cells sorted from blood, obtained in a trial of the OX40 agonist ivuxolimab. The receptors come from an adult with an advanced solid tumor such as melanoma, head and neck, liver or kidney cancer.

This chain joins TRBV15 and TRBJ1-2; maybe TRBD1 (5 bases). Germline lookup yields CDR1 LNHNV and CDR2 YYDKDF (reference sequence). The V end lost 0 bases, the J end lost 8 bases, and 13 bases lay between the germline ends. CDR3 size: 14 residues. CDR3 nucleotide sequence: TGTGCCACCAGCAGAGATTGGCAGGGAGGAGGCTACACCTTC. It yields the protein CATSRDWQGGGYTF. The full variable domain, rest sourced from reference TRBV15 and TRBJ1-2, is DAMVIQNPRYQVTQFGKPVTLSCSQTLNHNVMYWYQQKSSQAPKLLFHYYDKDFNNEADTPDNFQSRRPNTSFCFLDIRSPGLGDTAMYLCATSRDWQGGGYTFGSGTRLTVV.

The sample holds one count of this clone. CDR3 in DNA: TGTGCCAGCAGCTTAGAAAATCAGCCCCAGCATTTT. This sequence encodes CASSLENQPQHF. This rearrangement joins TRBV7-7 to TRBJ1-5; D gene uncertain. This CDR3 is 12 amino acids long. The germline gives CDR1 SSHAT, CDR2 FNYEAQ (reference sequence). The V end lost 1 base, the J end lost 4 bases, and 2 bases lay between the germline ends.

V is TRBV28 and J is TRBJ2-5, with no clear D. Germline CDR1 MDHEN, CDR2 SYDVKM. Trimming pared 2 bases from V and 0 bases from J, leaving 10 bases between. The CDR3 extends over 15 amino acids. As DNA, the CDR3 is TGTGCCAGCAGTTTACCCCTCAGGAACCAAGAGACCCAGTACTTC. Encoded protein: CASSLPLRNQETQYF.

The chain combines TRBV5-6 with TRBJ2-5, with D uncertain. CDR3 size: 13 residues. The germline V and J ends were trimmed by 0 bases and 0 bases, with 3 bases remaining between them. Germline CDR1 SGHDT, CDR2 YYEEEE. The CDR3 DNA reads TGTGCCAGCAGCTTGGGGTACCAAGAGACCCAGTACTTC. Encoded protein: CASSLGYQETQYF. Complete variable domain (other parts from reference TRBV5-6 and TRBJ2-5): DAGVTQSPTHLIKTRGQQVTLRCSPKSGHDTVSWYQQALGQGPQFIFQYYEEEERQRGNFPDRFSGHQFPNYSSELNVNALLLGDSALYLCASSLGYQETQYFGPGTRLLVL.

In DNA form, the CDR3 reads TGTGCCAGCAGCCAGGTGGTGGGAAACACCGGGGAGCTGTTTTTT. It translates to CASSQVVGNTGELFF. The chain has TRBV14 and TRBJ2-2; no definite D call. V gave up 3 bases and J gave up 2 bases, with 10 bases separating them. The CDR3 is made up of 15 amino acids. The V gene's germline CDR1 is SGHDN and CDR2 FVKESK. The full variable domain, completed using reference TRBV14 and TRBJ2-2, is EAGVTQFPSHSVIEKGQTVTLRCDPISGHDNLYWYRRVMGKEIKFLLHFVKESKQDESGMPNNRFLAERTGGTYSTLKVQPAELEDSGVYFCASSQVVGNTGELFFGEGSRLTVL.

V and J are TRBV11-2 and TRBJ2-1, with 11 bases matching TRBD2. V trimming: 5 bases; J trimming: 4 bases; junction bases outside the gene matches: 4. The CDR3 runs 15 residues. From germline, CDR1 is SGHAT and CDR2 FQNNGV. The DNA of the CDR3 is TGTGCCAGCAGCCCGACTAGCGGGGAATACAATGAGCAGTTCTTC. Translation: CASSPTSGEYNEQFF.

V is TRBV2 and J is TRBJ2-7, with D uncertain. The germline gives CDR1 SNHLY, CDR2 FYNNEI. Between the trimmed V and J ends, which lost 7 bases and 0 bases, there was a span of 4 bases. The CDR3 length is 11 residues. CDR3 loop: CASTSSYEQYF. The CDR3 bases are TGTGCCAGCACCTCCTCCTACGAGCAGTACTTC.

The V and J genes are TRBV6-5 and TRBJ1-5, with D hard to call. V dropped 6 bases and J dropped 0 bases, with 6 bases sitting between them. Germline-derived CDR1 and CDR2 are MNHEY and SVGAGI. The CDR3 runs 13 residues. This CDR3 is CASSIHSNQPQHF. CDR3 DNA sequence: TGTGCCAGCAGCATACATAGCAATCAGCCCCAGCATTTT.

The chain employs TRBV18 and TRBJ2-3; either TRBD1 or TRBD2 may supply D (5 bases each). Germline CDR1 is KGHSH and CDR2 is LQKENI. The CDR3 is 14 amino acids. V lost 4 bases and J lost 1, with 9 bases in between. This chain's CDR3 is CASSLQEGTDTQYF. CDR3 nucleotide sequence: TGTGCCAGCTCACTACAGGAGGGCACAGATACGCAGTATTTT.

The V call is TRBV27, the J call TRBJ1-2, with 9 bases fitting TRBD1. CDR3 size: 15 residues. The V gene end was trimmed by 3 bases and the J gene end by 5 bases; junction bases not matched to a gene: 7. Germline V CDR1 and CDR2: MNHEY, SMNVEV (reference sequence). The CDR3 region has the DNA TGTGCCAGCAGTTTTAGGGGACAGGGTCATTATGGCTACACCTTC. Translation: CASSFRGQGHYGYTF.

J is TRBJ1-4 and V is TRBV6-6; the match to TRBD1 covers 8 bases. Germline V gene sequence: CDR1 MNHNY, CDR2 SVGAGI (reference sequence). This CDR3 is built from 14 residues. After removal of 5 bases from V and 4 bases from J, the junction contained 3 bases not matched to a gene. Here the CDR3 reads CASSRTGYNEKLFF. Written as DNA, the CDR3 is TGTGCCAGCAGTCGGACAGGGTATAATGAAAAACTGTTTTTT.

The rearrangement links TRBV2 to TRBJ2-7, with 10 bases that match TRBD2. Germline V CDR1 and CDR2: SNHLY, FYNNEI. The CDR3 spans 15 residues. The V segment lost 7 bases and the J segment 2 bases; nucleotides outside the gene matches: 8. Here the CDR3 reads CASKDLAGDPYEQYF. The CDR3 coding sequence is TGTGCCAGCAAAGATCTAGCGGGGGACCCCTACGAGCAGTACTTC.

This clone was seen once. CDR3: CSAGPGDTQYF. CDR3 in DNA: TGCAGCGCGGGCCCTGGAGATACGCAGTATTTT. The J gene is TRBJ2-3, the V gene TRBV29-1, with D uncertain. Per germline, CDR1 SQVTM and CDR2 ANQGSEA. This CDR3 is 11 amino acids long. V was shortened by 7 bases and J by 5 bases, with 10 bases between the two germline ends.

The CDR3 sequence: CASSLDSLNEKLFF. DNA for the CDR3: TGTGCCAGCAGCTTAGACAGTTTGAATGAAAAACTGTTTTTT. The chain recombines TRBV7-8 with TRBJ1-4; unclear D gene. V was cut by 1 base and J by 5 bases, with 8 bases left in between. Germline CDR1 reads SGHVS; CDR2 reads FQNEAQ. The CDR3 runs to 14 residues.

In its sample, this clone was seen once. This chain links TRBV29-1 with TRBJ2-1; D unclear. CDR1 is SQVTM, CDR2 ANQGSEA, per germline. The CDR3 length is 14 residues. V lost 5 bases to trimming and J lost 3 bases, with 14 bases between them. The CDR3 nucleotides are TGCAGCGTTTCGGACCCAAACAACTACAATGAGCAGTTCTTC. This gives the protein CSVSDPNNYNEQFF.

The V call is TRBV28, the J call TRBJ1-2, with TRBD1 matching over 7 bases. The V segment lost 7 bases and the J segment 3 bases; nucleotides outside the gene matches: 11. The CDR3 covers 15 residues. Per germline, CDR1 MDHEN and CDR2 SYDVKM. CDR3 coding DNA: TGTGCCAGCATTAAACAGGGGCTATGGGACTATGGCTACACCTTC. Encoded protein: CASIKQGLWDYGYTF.

The J gene is TRBJ2-2, the V gene TRBV25-1; D is undetermined. Germline V gene sequence: CDR1 MGHDK, CDR2 SYGVNS. The CDR3 covers 14 residues. V was pared by 4 bases and J by 2 bases, with 8 bases between. Here the CDR3 reads CASSATSNTGELFF. DNA of the CDR3: TGTGCCAGCAGTGCGACGTCTAACACCGGGGAGCTGTTTTTT.

The genes are TRBV21-1 and TRBJ2-7. TRBV21-1 is termed a pseudogene. This CDR3 is 17 amino acids long. This CDR3 reads CASSGREQGVTSYEQYF. The CDR3 bases are TGTGCCAGCAGCGGGAGGGAGCAGGGGGTCACCTCCTACGAGCAGTACTTC.

V is TRBV4-2 and J is TRBJ2-3, with D possibly TRBD2 on 6 matching bases. Germline CDR1 LGHNA, CDR2 YNFKEQ. The ends were cut back, 0 bases at V and 1 base at J, with 11 bases in the middle. The CDR3 is 16 residues long. The CDR3 DNA reads TGTGCCAGCAGCCAAGACGGAGCTAGCGGCACAGATACGCAGTATTTT. It encodes CASSQDGASGTDTQYF.

This clone was seen only once. The V gene is TRBV5-6, the J gene TRBJ2-3; maybe TRBD2 (5 bases). Deletions cut 2 bases from V and 8 bases from J, with 15 bases between. The CDR3 totals 14 residues. Germline V gene sequence: CDR1 SGHDT, CDR2 YYEEEE. The CDR3 reads CASSFSTGLGTQYF. The DNA for the CDR3 is TGTGCCAGCAGCTTTAGTACGGGGTTGGGTACGCAGTATTTT.

The chain couples TRBV6-6 to TRBJ1-1; D is perhaps TRBD1 (6 bases). The length of the CDR3 is 14 residues. Germline V gene data show CDR1 as MNHNY and CDR2 as SVGAGI (reference sequence). V was cut by 5 bases and J by 4 bases, with 14 bases left in between. Here the CDR3 reads CASSITLGGTEAFF. DNA of the CDR3: TGTGCCAGCAGTATTACTTTAGGGGGCACTGAAGCTTTCTTT.

The chain is built from TRBV10-1 and TRBJ2-3; D is unclear. Germline assignment: CDR1 WNHNN and CDR2 SYGVQD (reference sequence). CDR3 length: 12 amino acids. Trimming pared 4 bases from V and 4 bases from J, leaving 6 bases between. The CDR3 nucleotides are TGCGCCAGCAGTGGCCCCGCAGATACGCAGTATTTT. This encodes CASSGPADTQYF.

The gene calls are TRBV7-6 and TRBJ1-4, with TRBD1 matching over 9 bases. CDR3 size: 13 residues. Per germline, CDR1 SGHVS and CDR2 FNYEAQ. After removal of 8 bases from V and 7 bases from J, the junction contained 5 bases not matched to a gene. CDR3 sequence: CASSTGGFEKLFF. Written as DNA, the CDR3 is TGTGCCAGCTCGACAGGGGGGTTTGAAAAACTGTTTTTT.